This T cell receptor beta chain came from a study of early T cells in non-severe SARS-CoV-2 infection. This clonotype turned up a few times. CDR1 MNHGY and CDR2 SAAAGT come from the germline V gene. Unmatched junction bases numbered 17, after V lost 7 bases and J lost 4 bases. There are 19 residues in the CDR3. One entry per CDR3 protein, called by TCRdb with MiXCR from the 5' RACE reads. The sample has about 60,000 distinct CDR3 sequences, roughly 12% seen once. This rearrangement joins TRBV6-8 to TRBJ2-1, with 12 bases identical to TRBD2. The receptor's source is an adult who was a healthcare worker with PCR-confirmed SARS-CoV-2 infection or an uninfected control (not recorded which). Input material: whole blood. In DNA, the CDR3 is TGTGCCAGCAATTTATTCGGACTAGCGGGAAAAGGGGTTTACAATGAGCAGTTCTTC. It is translated as CASNLFGLAGKGVYNEQFF.